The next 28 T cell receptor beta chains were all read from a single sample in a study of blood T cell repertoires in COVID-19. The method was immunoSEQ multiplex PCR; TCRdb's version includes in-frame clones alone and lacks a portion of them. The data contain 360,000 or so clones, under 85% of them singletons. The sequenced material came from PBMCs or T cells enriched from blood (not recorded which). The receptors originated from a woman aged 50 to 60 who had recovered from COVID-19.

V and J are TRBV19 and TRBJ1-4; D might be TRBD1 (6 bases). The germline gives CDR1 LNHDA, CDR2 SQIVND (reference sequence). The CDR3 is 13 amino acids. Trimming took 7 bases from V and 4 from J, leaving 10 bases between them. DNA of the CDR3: TGTGCCAGTAAGGACAGAGTTAATGAAAAACTGTTTTTT. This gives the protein CASKDRVNEKLFF. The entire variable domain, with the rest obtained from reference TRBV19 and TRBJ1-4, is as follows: DGGITQSPKYLFRKEGQNVTLSCEQNLNHDAMYWYRQDPGQGLRLIYYSQIVNDFQKGDIAEGYSVSREKKESFPLTVTSAQKNPTAFYLCASKDRVNEKLFFGSGTQLSVL.

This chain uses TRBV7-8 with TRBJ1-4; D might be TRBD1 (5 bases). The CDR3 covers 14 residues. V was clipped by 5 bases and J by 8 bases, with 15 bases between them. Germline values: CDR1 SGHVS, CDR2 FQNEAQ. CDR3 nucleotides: TGTGCCAGCAGCCCAGGGTGGATCGAGGAAAAACTGTTTTTT. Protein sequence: CASSPGWIEEKLFF.

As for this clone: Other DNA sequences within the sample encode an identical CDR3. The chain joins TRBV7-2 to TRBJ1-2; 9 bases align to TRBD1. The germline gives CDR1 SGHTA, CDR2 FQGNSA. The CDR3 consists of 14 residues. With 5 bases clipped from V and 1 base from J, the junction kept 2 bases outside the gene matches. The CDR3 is CASSPDRGNYGYTF. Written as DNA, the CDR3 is TGTGCCAGCAGCCCGGACAGGGGTAACTATGGCTACACCTTC.

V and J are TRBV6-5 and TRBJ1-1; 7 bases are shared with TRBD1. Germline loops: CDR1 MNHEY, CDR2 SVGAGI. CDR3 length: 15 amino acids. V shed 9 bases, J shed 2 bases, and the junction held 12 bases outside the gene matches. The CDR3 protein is CASKYRGSANTEAFF. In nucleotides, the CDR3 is TGTGCCAGTAAATACAGGGGAAGTGCCAACACTGAAGCTTTCTTT.

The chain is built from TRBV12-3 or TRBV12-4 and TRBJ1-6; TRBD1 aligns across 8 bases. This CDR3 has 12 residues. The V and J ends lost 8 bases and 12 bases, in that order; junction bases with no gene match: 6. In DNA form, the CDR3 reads TGTGCCAGCGCCCCAGGGGGCGGACCCCTCCACTTT. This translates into CASAPGGGPLHF.

The CDR3 region has the DNA TGTGCCAGCAGCTCCATACATCCCACCCTGACTTTC. The encoded protein is CASSSIHPTLTF. This chain links TRBV5-5 with TRBJ2-6; D is ambiguous. Between the trimmed V and J ends, which lost 3 bases and 15 bases, there was a span of 13 bases. Germline-derived CDR1 and CDR2 are SGHKS and YYEKEE (reference sequence). The CDR3 loop spans 12 amino acids.

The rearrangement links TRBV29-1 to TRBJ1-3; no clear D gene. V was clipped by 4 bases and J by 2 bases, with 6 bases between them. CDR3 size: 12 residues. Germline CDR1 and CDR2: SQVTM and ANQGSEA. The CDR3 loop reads CSVVRPGNTIYF. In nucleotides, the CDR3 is TGCAGCGTTGTCAGGCCTGGAAACACCATATATTTT.

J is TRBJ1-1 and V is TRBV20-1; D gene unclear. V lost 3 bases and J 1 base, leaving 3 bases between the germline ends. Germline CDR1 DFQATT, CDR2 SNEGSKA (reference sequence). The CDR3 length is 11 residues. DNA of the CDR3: TGCAGTGCTAGCCAGAACACTGAAGCTTTCTTT. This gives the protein CSASQNTEAFF.

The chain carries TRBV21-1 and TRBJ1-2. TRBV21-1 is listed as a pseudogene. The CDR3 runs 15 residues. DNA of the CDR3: TGTGCCAGCAGCAAACTAGGAGGGTCGCACTATGGCTACACCTTC. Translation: CASSKLGGSHYGYTF.

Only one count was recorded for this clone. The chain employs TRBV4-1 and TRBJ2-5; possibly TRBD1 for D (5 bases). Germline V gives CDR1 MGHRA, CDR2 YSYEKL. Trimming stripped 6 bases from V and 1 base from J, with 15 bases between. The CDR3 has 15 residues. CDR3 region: CASSIGADGQETQYF. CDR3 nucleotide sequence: TGCGCCAGCAGTATAGGGGCAGACGGCCAAGAGACCCAGTACTTC.

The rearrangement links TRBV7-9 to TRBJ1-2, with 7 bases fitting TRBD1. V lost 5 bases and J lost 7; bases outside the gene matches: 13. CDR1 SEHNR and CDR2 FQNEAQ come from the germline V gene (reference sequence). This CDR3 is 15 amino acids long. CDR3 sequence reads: CASSVRDSNLGGYTF. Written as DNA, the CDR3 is TGTGCCAGCAGCGTCCGGGACAGCAATCTTGGTGGCTACACCTTC.

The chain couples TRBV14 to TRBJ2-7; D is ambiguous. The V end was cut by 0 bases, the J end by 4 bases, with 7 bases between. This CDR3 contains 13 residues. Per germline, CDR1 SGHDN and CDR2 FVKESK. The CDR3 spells CASSQDTRYEQYF. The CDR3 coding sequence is TGTGCCAGCAGCCAAGACACGAGATACGAGCAGTACTTC.

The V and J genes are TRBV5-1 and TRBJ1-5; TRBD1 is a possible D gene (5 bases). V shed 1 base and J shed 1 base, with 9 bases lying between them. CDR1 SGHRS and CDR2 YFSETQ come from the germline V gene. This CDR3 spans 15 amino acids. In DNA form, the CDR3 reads TGCGCCAGCAGCTTGTATTCAGGGAGCAATCAGCCCCAGCATTTT. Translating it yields CASSLYSGSNQPQHF.

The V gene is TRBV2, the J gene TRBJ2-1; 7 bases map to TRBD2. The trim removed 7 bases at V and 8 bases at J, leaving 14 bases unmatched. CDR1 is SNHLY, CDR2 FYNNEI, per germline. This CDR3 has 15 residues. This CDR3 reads CASIPERGSGDEQFF. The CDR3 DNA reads TGTGCCAGCATCCCGGAGCGGGGCAGTGGCGATGAGCAGTTCTTC.

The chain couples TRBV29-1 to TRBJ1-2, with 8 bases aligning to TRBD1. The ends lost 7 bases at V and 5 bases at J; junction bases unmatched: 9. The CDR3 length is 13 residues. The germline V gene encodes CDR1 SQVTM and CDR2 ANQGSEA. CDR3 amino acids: CSGQAGQEYGYTF. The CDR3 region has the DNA TGCAGCGGCCAAGCGGGACAGGAGTATGGCTACACCTTC. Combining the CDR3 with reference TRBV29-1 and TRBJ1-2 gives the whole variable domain SAVISQKPSRDICQRGTSLTIQCQVDSQVTMMFWYRQQPGQSLTLIATANQGSEATYESGFVIDKFPISRPNLTFSTLTVSNMSPEDSSIYLCSGQAGQEYGYTFGSGTRLTVV.

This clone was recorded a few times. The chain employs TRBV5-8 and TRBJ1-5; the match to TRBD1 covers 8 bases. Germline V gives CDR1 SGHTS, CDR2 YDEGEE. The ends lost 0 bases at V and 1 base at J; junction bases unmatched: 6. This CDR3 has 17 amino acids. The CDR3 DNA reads TGTGCCAGCAGCTTGGGGACAAACAGGGGGAGCAATCAGCCCCAGCATTTT. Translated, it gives CASSLGTNRGSNQPQHF.

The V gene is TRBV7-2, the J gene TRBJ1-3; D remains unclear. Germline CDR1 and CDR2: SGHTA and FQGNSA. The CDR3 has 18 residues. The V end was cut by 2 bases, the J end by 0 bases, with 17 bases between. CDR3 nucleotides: TGTGCCAGCAGCTTATACTTGACAACCACGAGCTCTGGAAACACCATATATTTT. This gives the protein CASSLYLTTTSSGNTIYF.

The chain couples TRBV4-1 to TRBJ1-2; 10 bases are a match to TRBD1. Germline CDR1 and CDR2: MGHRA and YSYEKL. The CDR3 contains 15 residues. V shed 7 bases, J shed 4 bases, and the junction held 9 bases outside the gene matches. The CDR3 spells CASTEVGTGVYGYTF. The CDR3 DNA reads TGCGCCAGCACCGAAGTGGGGACAGGGGTCTATGGCTACACCTTC.

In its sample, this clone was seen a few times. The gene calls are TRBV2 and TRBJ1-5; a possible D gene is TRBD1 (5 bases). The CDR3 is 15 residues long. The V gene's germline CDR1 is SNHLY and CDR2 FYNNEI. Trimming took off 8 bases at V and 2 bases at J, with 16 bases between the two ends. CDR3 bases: TGTGCCAGCTGGGGGGTAATTGGGGGCAATCAGCCCCAGCATTTT. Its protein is CASWGVIGGNQPQHF.

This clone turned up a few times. The CDR3 region has the DNA TGTGCCAGCAGCCAAGAGGGACTAGCGGGAGGAGGAACAGATACGCAGTATTTT. This gives the protein CASSQEGLAGGGTDTQYF. This chain connects TRBV3-1 (or the pseudogene TRBV3-2) to TRBJ2-3; 15 bases map to TRBD2. The CDR3 is 18 amino acids. The V gene end was trimmed by 0 bases and the J gene end by 3 bases; junction bases not matched to a gene: 4. In germline, CDR1 is LGHDT, CDR2 YNNKEL (reference sequence).

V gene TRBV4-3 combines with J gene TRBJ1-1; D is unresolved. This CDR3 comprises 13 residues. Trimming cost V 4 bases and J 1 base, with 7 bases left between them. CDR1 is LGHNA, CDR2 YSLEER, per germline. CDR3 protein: CASSLLWNTEAFF. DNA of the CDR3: TGCGCCAGCAGCCTTTTATGGAACACTGAAGCTTTCTTT.

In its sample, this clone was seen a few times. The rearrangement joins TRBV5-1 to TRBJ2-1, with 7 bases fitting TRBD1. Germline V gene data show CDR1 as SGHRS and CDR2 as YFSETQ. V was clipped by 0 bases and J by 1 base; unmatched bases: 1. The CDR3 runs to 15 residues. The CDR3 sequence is CASSLEGASYNEQFF. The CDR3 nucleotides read TGCGCCAGCAGCTTGGAGGGGGCGTCCTACAATGAGCAGTTCTTC.

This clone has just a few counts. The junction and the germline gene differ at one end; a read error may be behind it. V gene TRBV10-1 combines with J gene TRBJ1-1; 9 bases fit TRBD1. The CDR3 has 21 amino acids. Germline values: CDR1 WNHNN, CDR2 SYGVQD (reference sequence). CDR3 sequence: CASSEEPPKQGAPIGNSEAFF. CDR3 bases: TGCGCCAGCAGTGAAGAACCGCCCAAACAGGGGGCCCCGATTGGGAACTCTGAAGCTTTCTTT.

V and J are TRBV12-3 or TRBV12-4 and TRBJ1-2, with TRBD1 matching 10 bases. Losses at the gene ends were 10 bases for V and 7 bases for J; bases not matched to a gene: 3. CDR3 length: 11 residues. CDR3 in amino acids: CATRDRGGYTF. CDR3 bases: TGTGCCACGAGGGACAGGGGTGGCTACACCTTC.

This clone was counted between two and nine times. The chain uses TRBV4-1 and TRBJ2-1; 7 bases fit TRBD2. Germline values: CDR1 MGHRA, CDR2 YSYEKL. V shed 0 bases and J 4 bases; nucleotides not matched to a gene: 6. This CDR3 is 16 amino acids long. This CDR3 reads CASSQDSSAGYNEQFF. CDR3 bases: TGCGCCAGCAGCCAAGATAGCTCAGCGGGGTACAATGAGCAGTTCTTC.

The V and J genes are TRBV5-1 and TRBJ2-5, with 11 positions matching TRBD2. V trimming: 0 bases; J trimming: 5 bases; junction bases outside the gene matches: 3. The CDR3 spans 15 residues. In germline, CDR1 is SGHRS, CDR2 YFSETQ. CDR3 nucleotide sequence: TGCGCCAGCAGCTTGGAGGTAGCGGGAGGGGAGACCCAGTACTTC. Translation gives CASSLEVAGGETQYF. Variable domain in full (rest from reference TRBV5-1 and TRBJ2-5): KAGVTQTPRYLIKTRGQQVTLSCSPISGHRSVSWYQQTPGQGLQFLFEYFSETQRNKGNFPGRFSGRQFSNSRSEMNVSTLELGDSALYLCASSLEVAGGETQYFGPGTRLLVL.

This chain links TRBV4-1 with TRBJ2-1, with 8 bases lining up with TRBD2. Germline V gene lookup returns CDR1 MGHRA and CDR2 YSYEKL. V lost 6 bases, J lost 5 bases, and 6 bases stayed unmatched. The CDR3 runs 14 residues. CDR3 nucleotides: TGCGCCAGCAGATCTGAACTAGCGGACAATGAGCAGTTCTTC. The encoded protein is CASRSELADNEQFF.

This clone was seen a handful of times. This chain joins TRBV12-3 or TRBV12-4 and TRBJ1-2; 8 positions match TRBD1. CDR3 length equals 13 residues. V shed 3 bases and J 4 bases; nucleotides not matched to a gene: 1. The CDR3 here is CASSFTGGYGYTF. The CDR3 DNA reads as TGTGCCAGCAGTTTCACAGGGGGCTATGGCTACACCTTC.